What follows describes a single T cell receptor (beta chain). Genomic DNA served as template for TCR beta VDJ and CDR3 profiling. TCRdb independently ran MiXCR on the reads; one entry per CDR3 protein. The sample holds 350,000 to 450,000 distinct CDR3 sequences, 55% to 70% seen once. This CDR3 has 13 residues. V lost 6 bases to trimming and J lost 10 bases, with 15 bases between them. Germline V lookup: CDR1 KGHDR, CDR2 SFDVKD. This sample was included in a study of CD8+CD57+ T cells in acquired aplastic anemia. Across the whole study: Sorted CD4+ and CD8+ cells gave a mean 3.2 ug DNA, range 0.2 to 27.4 ug. On average, healthy donors gave approximately 10 million reads for CD4+ cells.

This sequence originates from a human donor in good health, serving as a control. V usage is TRBV24-1 and J usage is TRBJ1-5; D is possibly TRBD1 (5 bases). What was sequenced was sorted CD4+, CD8+, or CD8+CD57+ T cells (not recorded which) from PBMCs. The CDR3 sequence is CATSRGKPHPQHF. The CDR3 bases are TGTGCCACCAGTAGGGGAAAGCCTCATCCCCAGCATTTT.